This is a list of T cell receptor beta chains from one sample in a study of shared clonotypes between healthy human individuals. Clones were sequenced by immunoSEQ multiplex PCR, and TCRdb holds only the in-frame ones, with some missing. The sample has under 650,000 clones; about 96% are singletons. Material for sequencing was naive CD4+ T cells sorted from blood. All receptors come from a woman aged 25 to 39 in good health. CDR3s include the opening cysteine and the closing phenylalanine or tryptophan. D genes are given only for firm matches. The size field is filled for only some rows; it gives once, few, many or a size class.

j_call clone_size d_call v_call cdr3_aa cdr3_nt
TRBJ1-2 - TRBD1 TRBV18 CASSPPGQYGYTF TGTGCCAGCTCACCGCCGGGACAGTATGGCTACACCTTC
TRBJ2-1 - TRBD2 TRBV7-3 CASSSSPGLAMVEQFF TGTGCCAGCAGCTCTTCGCCGGGACTAGCTATGGTTGAGCAGTTCTTC
TRBJ2-7 - - TRBV5-1 CASSLTPYEQYF TGCGCCAGCAGCTTGACACCCTACGAGCAGTACTTC
TRBJ2-7 - - TRBV27 CASSLSYDRNYEQYF TGTGCCAGCAGTTTATCGTATGACAGAAACTACGAGCAGTACTTC
TRBJ1-6 - - TRBV11-3 CASSLGENSPLHF TGTGCCAGCAGCTTAGGGGAGAATTCACCCCTCCACTTT
TRBJ1-5 few TRBD1 TRBV5-5 CASSWGSGTGDDQPQHF TGTGCCAGCAGCTGGGGGTCCGGGACAGGGGACGATCAGCCCCAGCATTTT
TRBJ2-7 - - TRBV2 CASSVGHSDEQYF TGTGCCAGCAGTGTTGGCCACTCGGACGAGCAGTACTTC
TRBJ2-3 - TRBD1 TRBV2 CASRRDRSTDTQYF TGTGCCAGCCGCCGGGACAGGAGCACAGATACGCAGTATTTT
TRBJ1-3 - TRBD1 TRBV28 CASSGQGNTIYF TGTGCCAGCAGCGGACAGGGGAACACCATATATTTT
TRBJ1-5 once - TRBV19 CASSIWGGDSNQPQHF TGTGCCAGTAGTATCTGGGGAGGGGATAGCAATCAGCCCCAGCATTTT
TRBJ1-4 - - TRBV30 CAWSSWSVGEKLFF TGTGCCTGGAGTTCTTGGAGTGTGGGTGAAAAACTGTTTTTT
TRBJ2-1 - - TRBV29-1 CSVHGRLSYNEQFF TGCAGCGTTCACGGGCGGCTATCGTACAATGAGCAGTTCTTC
TRBJ2-5 - TRBD2 TRBV28 CASSLPGTSGRVGETQYF TGTGCCAGCAGTTTACCTGGGACTAGCGGGAGAGTAGGGGAGACCCAGTACTTC
TRBJ2-1 - TRBD2 TRBV19 CASSESGTSQNMQRHEQFF TGTGCCAGTAGTGAAAGCGGGACGTCGCAAAACATGCAACGACATGAGCAGTTCTTC
TRBJ1-2 - - TRBV6-5 CASSYSGLYGYTF TGTGCCAGCAGTTACTCAGGGCTCTATGGCTACACCTTC
TRBJ1-2 - - TRBV10-3 CAIPRPSNYGYTF TGTGCCATCCCCCGACCGTCTAACTATGGCTACACCTTC
TRBJ2-5 - TRBD2 TRBV27 CASRPTPTSGRTQYF TGTGCCAGCAGACCCACCCCGACTAGCGGGAGGACCCAGTACTTC
TRBJ2-2 - - TRBV6-1 CASTEEILGELFF TGTGCCAGCACGGAGGAAATACTGGGGGAGCTGTTTTTT
TRBJ2-7 - - TRBV4-1 CASLSSSYEQYF TGCGCCAGCCTGAGTTCCTCCTACGAGCAGTACTTC
TRBJ1-4 once - TRBV29-1 CSVEYRQGEKLFF TGCAGCGTTGAGTATCGGCAGGGTGAAAAACTGTTTTTT
TRBJ2-7 - TRBD1 TRBV5-4 CASSSNRGYEQYF TGTGCCAGCAGCTCGAACAGGGGGTACGAGCAGTACTTC
TRBJ1-5 - - TRBV10-3 CAISQGPNQPQHF TGTGCCATCAGTCAAGGACCCAATCAGCCCCAGCATTTT